This T cell receptor (beta chain) was captured by sequencing in a study of blood T cells in healthy people across ages. Overall study findings and caveats: Diversity of TCR beta per million T cells declined in a roughly linear way with age. Diversity figures based on one million T cells were deemed too low.

With regard to this clonotype: No antigen is known for it.

Through a sample-barcoded 5' primer and a J-beta primer mix, a second PCR was run for about 6 to 12 cycles. Every single cDNA molecule received a tag from a template-switch adaptor with 12 random nucleotides. TCRdb reprocessed the 5' RACE reads via MiXCR and lists one record per CDR3 protein. This sample has 800,000 or so distinct CDR3 sequences, with around 68% found just once. Germline CDR1 and CDR2: LGHNA and YSLEER. The CDR3 contains 15 residues. Sequencing used blood. The receptor's source is a man aged 25 to 40 in good health. The V gene is TRBV4-3, the J gene TRBJ2-4; TRBD1 matches at 7 bases. The end of the DNA is better explained by TRBJ2-7, so the J call may be wrong. CDR3 sequence reads: CASSQYNSGGYEQYF. In DNA, the CDR3 is TGCGCCAGCAGCCAATATAATTCAGGGGGCTACGAGCAGTACTTC.